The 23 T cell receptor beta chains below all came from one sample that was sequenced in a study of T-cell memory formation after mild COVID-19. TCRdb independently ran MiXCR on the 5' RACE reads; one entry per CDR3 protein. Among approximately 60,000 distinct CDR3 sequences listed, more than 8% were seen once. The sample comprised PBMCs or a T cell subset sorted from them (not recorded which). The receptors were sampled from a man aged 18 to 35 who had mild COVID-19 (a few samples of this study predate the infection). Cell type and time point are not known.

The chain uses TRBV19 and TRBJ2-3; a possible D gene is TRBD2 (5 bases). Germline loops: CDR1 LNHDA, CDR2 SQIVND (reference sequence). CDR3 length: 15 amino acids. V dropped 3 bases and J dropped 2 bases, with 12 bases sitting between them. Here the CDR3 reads CASSMVAGYTDTQYF. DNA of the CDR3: TGTGCCAGTAGTATGGTGGCGGGCTACACAGATACGCAGTATTTT.

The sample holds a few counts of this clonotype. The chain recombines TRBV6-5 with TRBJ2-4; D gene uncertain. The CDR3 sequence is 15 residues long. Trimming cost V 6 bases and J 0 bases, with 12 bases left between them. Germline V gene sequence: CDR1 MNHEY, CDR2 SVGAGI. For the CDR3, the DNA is TGTGCCAGCAGCCCTCAGGCTCTAGCCAAAAACATTCAGTACTTC. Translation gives CASSPQALAKNIQYF.

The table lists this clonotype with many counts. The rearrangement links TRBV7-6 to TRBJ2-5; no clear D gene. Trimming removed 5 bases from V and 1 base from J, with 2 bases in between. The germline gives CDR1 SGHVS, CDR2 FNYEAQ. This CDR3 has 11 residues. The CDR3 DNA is TGTGCCAGCAGCCGCCAAGAGACCCAGTACTTC. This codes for CASSRQETQYF.

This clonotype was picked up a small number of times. The CDR3 is CSGGSGNEQYF. CDR3 in DNA: TGCAGCGGGGGTTCGGGTAACGAGCAGTACTTC. V usage is TRBV29-1 and J usage is TRBJ2-7; D is ambiguous. CDR1 SQVTM and CDR2 ANQGSEA come from the germline V gene. This CDR3 comprises 11 residues. V lost 7 bases, J lost 5 bases, and 12 bases lay in between.

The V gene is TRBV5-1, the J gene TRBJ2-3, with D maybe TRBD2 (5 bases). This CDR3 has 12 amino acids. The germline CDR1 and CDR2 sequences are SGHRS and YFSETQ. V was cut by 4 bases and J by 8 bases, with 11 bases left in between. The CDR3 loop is CASSAERGTQYF. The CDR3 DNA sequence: TGCGCCAGCAGCGCGGAACGGGGTACGCAGTATTTT.

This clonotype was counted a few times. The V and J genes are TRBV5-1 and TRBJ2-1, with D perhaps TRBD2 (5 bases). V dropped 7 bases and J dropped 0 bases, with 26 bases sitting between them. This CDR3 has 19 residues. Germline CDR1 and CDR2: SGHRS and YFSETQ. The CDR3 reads CASCPGKEFNFFSYNEQFF. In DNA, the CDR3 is TGCGCCAGCTGCCCCGGGAAGGAGTTTAATTTTTTCTCCTACAATGAGCAGTTCTTC. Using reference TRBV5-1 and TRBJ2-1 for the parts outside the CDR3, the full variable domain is KAGVTQTPRYLIKTRGQQVTLSCSPISGHRSVSWYQQTPGQGLQFLFEYFSETQRNKGNFPGRFSGRQFSNSRSEMNVSTLELGDSALYLCASCPGKEFNFFSYNEQFFGPGTRLTVL.

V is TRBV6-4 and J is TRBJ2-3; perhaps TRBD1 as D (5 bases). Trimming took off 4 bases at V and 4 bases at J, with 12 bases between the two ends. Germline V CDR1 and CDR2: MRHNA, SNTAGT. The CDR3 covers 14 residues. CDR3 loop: CASSGQINSDTQYF. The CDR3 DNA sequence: TGTGCCAGCAGTGGACAGATAAATTCAGATACGCAGTATTTT.

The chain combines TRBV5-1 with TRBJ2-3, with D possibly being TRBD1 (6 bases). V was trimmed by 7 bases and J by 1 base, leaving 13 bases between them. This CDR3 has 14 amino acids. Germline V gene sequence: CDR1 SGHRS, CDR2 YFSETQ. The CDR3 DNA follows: TGCGCCAGCCAAACAGGGCCGGGCACAGATACGCAGTATTTT. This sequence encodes CASQTGPGTDTQYF.

The CDR3 bases are TGTGCCAGCAGGGGCCAGAACAATCAGCCCCAGCATTTT. It is translated as CASRGQNNQPQHF. The rearrangement joins TRBV12-3 or TRBV12-4 to TRBJ1-5; D remains ambiguous. V lost 6 bases, J lost 3 bases, and 9 bases lay in between. The CDR3 contains 13 residues.

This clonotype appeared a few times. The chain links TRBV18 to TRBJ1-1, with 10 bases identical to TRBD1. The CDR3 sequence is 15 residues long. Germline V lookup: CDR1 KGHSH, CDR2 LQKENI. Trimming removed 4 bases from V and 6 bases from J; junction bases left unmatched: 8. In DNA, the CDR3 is TGTGCCAGCTCACGTGCCGGGACAGGGGCGGCTGAAGCTTTCTTT. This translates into CASSRAGTGAAEAFF.

CDR3 DNA sequence: TGTGCCAGCGTGGGCGGGGGCAAGGGTGGGACAGATACGCAGTATTTT. Translating it yields CASVGGGKGGTDTQYF. The chain recombines TRBV3-1 with TRBJ2-3; a possible D gene is TRBD2 (7 bases). Germline CDR1 and CDR2: LGHDT and YNNKEL (reference sequence). The CDR3 covers 16 residues. With 8 bases removed from V and 3 bases from J, the gap between germline ends came to 21 bases.

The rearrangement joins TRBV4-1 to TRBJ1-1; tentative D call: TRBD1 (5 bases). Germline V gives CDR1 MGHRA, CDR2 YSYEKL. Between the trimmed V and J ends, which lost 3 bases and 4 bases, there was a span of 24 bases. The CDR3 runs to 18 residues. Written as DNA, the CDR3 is TGCGCCAGCAGCCACGCAGGGACGGGGCCCCTGAACCGCACTGAAGCTTTCTTT. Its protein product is CASSHAGTGPLNRTEAFF.

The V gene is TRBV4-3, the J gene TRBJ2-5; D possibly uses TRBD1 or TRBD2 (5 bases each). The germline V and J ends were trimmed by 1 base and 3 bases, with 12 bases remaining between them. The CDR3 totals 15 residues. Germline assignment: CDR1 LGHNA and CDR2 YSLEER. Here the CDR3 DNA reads TGCGCCAGCAGCCAAGTAGGACTGGGGGAAGAGACCCAGTACTTC. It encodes CASSQVGLGEETQYF.

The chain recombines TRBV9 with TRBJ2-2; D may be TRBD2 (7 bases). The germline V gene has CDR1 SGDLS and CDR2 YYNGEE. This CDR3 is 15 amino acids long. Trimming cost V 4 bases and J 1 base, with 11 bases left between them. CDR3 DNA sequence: TGTGCCAGCAGCAAGGGGGGGCAGAACACCGGGGAGCTGTTTTTT. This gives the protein CASSKGGQNTGELFF.

The CDR3 DNA reads TGTGCCAGCAGCTTATCTGCTGGGGGACGCACTGAAGCTTTCTTT. Amino acid sequence: CASSLSAGGRTEAFF. The rearrangement joins TRBV7-9 to TRBJ1-1, with D perhaps matching TRBD1 (5 bases). The CDR3 runs to 15 residues. The V gene's germline CDR1 is SEHNR and CDR2 FQNEAQ (reference sequence). V was shortened by 2 bases and J by 4 bases, with 14 bases between the two germline ends.

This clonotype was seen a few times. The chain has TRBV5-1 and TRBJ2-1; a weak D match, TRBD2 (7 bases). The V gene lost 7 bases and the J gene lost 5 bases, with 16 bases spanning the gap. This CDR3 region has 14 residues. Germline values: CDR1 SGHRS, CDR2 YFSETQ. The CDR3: CASEGGGGNNEQFF. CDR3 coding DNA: TGCGCCAGCGAGGGGGGCGGGGGAAACAATGAGCAGTTCTTC.

The CDR3 protein is CSATGTIGEQYF. DNA for the CDR3: TGCAGCGCCACCGGGACGATAGGCGAGCAGTACTTC. This chain links TRBV29-1 with TRBJ2-7; D may match TRBD1 or TRBD2 (5 bases each). Germline assignment: CDR1 SQVTM and CDR2 ANQGSEA. The CDR3 has 12 residues. The V gene lost 7 bases and the J gene lost 6 bases, with 16 bases spanning the gap.

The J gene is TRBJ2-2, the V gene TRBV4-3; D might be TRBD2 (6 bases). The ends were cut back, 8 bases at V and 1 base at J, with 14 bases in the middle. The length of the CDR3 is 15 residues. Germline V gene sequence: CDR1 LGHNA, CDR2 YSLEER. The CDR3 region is CASGGGTGNTGELFF. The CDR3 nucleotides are TGCGCCAGCGGAGGCGGGACGGGGAACACCGGGGAGCTGTTTTTT.

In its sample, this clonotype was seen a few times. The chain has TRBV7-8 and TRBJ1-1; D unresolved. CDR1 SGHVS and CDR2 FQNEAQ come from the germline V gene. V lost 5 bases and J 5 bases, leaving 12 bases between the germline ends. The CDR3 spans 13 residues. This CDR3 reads CASSLIEETEAFF. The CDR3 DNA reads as TGTGCCAGCAGCCTGATTGAGGAAACTGAAGCTTTCTTT.

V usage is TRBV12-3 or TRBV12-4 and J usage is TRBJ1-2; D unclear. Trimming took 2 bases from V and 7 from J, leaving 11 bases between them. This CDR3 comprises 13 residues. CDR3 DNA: TGTGCCAGCAGTTTATTCGGCCTTGGTGGCTACACCTTC. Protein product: CASSLFGLGGYTF.

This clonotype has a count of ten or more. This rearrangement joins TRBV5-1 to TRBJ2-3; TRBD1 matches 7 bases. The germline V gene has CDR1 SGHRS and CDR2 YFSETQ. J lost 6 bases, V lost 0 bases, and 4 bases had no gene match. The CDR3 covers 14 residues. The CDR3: CASSLVTGADTQYF. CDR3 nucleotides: TGCGCCAGCAGCTTGGTCACAGGGGCCGATACGCAGTATTTT.

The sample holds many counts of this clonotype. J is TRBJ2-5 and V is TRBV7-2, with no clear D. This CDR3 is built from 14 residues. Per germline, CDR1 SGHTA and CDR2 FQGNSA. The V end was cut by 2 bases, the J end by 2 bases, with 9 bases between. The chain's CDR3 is CASSLMAGQETQYF. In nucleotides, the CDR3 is TGTGCCAGCAGCTTAATGGCCGGACAAGAGACCCAGTACTTC.

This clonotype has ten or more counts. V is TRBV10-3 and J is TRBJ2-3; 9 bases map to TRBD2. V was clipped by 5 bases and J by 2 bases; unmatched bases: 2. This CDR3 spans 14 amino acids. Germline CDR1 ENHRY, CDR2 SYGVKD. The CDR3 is CAISPSGDTDTQYF. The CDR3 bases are TGTGCCATCAGTCCTAGCGGGGACACAGATACGCAGTATTTT.